This T cell receptor (beta chain) was identified in a study of T cells in Graves' hyperthyroidism and ophthalmopathy. Findings and caveats of the study: Among thyroid clonotypes expanded above 0.001, most also appeared in blood. With a median lead of approximately 6.4 months before onset, the model predicted ophthalmopathy.

Amplified regions were TCR beta CDR3 sequences from RNA transcripts. The TCR CDR3 was amplified in a first-round RT-PCR using the HTBI primer set. TCRdb used MiXCR to reprocess the multiplex PCR reads, holding one entry per CDR3 protein. The sample has about 620,000 distinct CDR3 sequences, 16% seen once. Uncontrolled infection, other autoimmune disease, pregnancy and lactation each barred patients from inclusion. The germline V gene encodes CDR1 SEHNR and CDR2 FQNEAQ (reference sequence). CDR3 length: 15 residues. J was trimmed by 6 bases and V by 4 bases; bases with no gene match: 9. Concerning this clonotype: Its target is unknown.

J is TRBJ1-2 and V is TRBV7-9; 9 bases fit TRBD1. The TCR was taken from a woman in her twenties or thirties with Graves' hyperthyroidism. Sequencing was performed on blood. The CDR3 nucleotides read TGTGCCAGCAGCTCGGGACAGGGTCAACTTAATGGCTACACCTTC. Translation: CASSSGQGQLNGYTF.